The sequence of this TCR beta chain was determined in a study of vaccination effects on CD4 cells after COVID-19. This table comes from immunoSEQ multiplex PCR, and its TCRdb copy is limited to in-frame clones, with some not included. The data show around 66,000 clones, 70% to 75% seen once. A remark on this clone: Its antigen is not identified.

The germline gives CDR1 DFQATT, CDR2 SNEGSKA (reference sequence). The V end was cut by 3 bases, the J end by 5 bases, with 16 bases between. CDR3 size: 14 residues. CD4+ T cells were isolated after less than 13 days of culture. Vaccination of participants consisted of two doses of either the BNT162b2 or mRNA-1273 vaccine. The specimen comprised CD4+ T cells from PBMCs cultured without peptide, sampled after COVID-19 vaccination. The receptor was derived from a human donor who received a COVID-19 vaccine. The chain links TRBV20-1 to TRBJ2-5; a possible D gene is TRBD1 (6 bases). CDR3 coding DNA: TGCAGTGCTAGTGGGACACCCAACATGGAGACCCAGTACTTC. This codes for CSASGTPNMETQYF.